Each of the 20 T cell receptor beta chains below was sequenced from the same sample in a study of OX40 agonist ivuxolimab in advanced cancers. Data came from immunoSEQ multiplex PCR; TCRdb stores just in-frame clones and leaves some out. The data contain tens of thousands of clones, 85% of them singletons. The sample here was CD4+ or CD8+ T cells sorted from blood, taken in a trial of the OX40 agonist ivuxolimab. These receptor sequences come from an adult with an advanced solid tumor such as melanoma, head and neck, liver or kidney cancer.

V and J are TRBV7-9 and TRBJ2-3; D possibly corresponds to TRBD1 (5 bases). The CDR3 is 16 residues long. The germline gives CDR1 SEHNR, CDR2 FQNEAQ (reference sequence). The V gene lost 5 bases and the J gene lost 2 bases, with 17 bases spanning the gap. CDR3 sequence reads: CASSPRGGVFTDTQYF. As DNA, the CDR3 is TGTGCCAGCAGCCCAAGGGGCGGAGTTTTCACAGATACGCAGTATTTT.

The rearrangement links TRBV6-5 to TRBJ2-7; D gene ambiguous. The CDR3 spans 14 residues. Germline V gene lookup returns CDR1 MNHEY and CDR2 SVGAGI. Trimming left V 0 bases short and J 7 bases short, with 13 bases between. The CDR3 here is CASSYSYLGMEQYF. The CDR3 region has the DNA TGTGCCAGCAGTTACTCATATCTGGGTATGGAGCAGTACTTC.

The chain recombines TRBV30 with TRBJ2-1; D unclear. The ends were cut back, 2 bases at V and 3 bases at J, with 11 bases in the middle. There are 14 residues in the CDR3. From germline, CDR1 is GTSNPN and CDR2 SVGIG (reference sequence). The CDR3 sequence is CAWSTTVHYNEQFF. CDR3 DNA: TGTGCCTGGAGTACGACGGTACACTACAATGAGCAGTTCTTC.

This CDR3 reads CASRPGTGINEKLFF. CDR3 nucleotides: TGTGCCAGCAGACCCGGGACAGGGATCAATGAAAAACTGTTTTTT. The chain carries TRBV28 and TRBJ1-4, with TRBD1 identical over 9 bases. The CDR3 has 15 residues. CDR1 and CDR2 (germline): MDHEN, SYDVKM. The ends lost 6 bases at V and 5 bases at J; junction bases unmatched: 7. The whole variable domain, remainder taken from reference TRBV28 and TRBJ1-4, is DVKVTQSSRYLVKRTGEKVFLECVQDMDHENMFWYRQDPGLGLRLIYFSYDVKMKEKGDIPEGYSVSREKKERFSLILESASTNQTSMYLCASRPGTGINEKLFFGSGTQLSVL.

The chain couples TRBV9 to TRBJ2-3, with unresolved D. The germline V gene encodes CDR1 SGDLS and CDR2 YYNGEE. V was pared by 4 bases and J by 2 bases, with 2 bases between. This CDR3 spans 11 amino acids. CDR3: CASSYTDTQYF. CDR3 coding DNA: TGTGCCAGCAGCTACACAGATACGCAGTATTTT.

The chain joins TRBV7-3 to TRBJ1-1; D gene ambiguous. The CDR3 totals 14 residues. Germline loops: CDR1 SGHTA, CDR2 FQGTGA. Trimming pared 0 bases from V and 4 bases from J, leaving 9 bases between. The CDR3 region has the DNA TGTGCCAGCAGCTTAACACTGGAGGGCACTGAAGCTTTCTTT. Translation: CASSLTLEGTEAFF.

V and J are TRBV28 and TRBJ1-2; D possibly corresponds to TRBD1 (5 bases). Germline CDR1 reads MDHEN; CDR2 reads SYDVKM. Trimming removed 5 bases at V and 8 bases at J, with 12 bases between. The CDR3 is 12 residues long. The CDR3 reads CASSGHKYGYTF. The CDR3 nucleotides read TGTGCCAGCAGTGGACACAAGTACGGCTACACCTTC.

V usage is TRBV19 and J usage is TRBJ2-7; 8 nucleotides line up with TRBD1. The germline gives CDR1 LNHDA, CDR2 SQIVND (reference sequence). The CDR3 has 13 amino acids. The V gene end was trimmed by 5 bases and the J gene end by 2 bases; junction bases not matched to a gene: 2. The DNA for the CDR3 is TGTGCCAGTAGTTCGACAGGGGCCTACGAGCAGTACTTC. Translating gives CASSSTGAYEQYF.

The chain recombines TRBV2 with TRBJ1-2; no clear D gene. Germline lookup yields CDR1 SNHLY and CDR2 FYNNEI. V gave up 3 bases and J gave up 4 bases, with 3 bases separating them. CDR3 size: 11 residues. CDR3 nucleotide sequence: TGTGCCAGCAGTGAGGCCTATGGCTACACCTTC. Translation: CASSEAYGYTF.

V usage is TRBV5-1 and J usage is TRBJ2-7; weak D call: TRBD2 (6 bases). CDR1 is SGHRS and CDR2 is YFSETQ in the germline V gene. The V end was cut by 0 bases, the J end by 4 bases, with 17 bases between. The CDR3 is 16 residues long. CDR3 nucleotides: TGCGCCAGCAGCTTGGCTTACAGGAGGGCCGGTTACGAGCAGTACTTC. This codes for CASSLAYRRAGYEQYF.

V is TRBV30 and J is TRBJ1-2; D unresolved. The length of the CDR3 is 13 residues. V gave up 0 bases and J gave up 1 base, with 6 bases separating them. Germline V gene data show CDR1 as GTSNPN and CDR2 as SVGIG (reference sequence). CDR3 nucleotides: TGTGCCTGGAGTGTTGCCCTTAACTATGGCTACACCTTC. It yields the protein CAWSVALNYGYTF.

DNA for the CDR3: TGTGCCAGCAGCTCAACCGGGACCACCAACAATGAGCAGTTCTTC. Protein sequence: CASSSTGTTNNEQFF. This chain uses TRBV7-3 with TRBJ2-1; D tentatively fits TRBD1 or TRBD2 (5 bases each). Deletions cut 4 bases from V and 5 bases from J, with 15 bases between. CDR3 length: 15 residues. Germline V gene lookup returns CDR1 SGHTA and CDR2 FQGTGA.

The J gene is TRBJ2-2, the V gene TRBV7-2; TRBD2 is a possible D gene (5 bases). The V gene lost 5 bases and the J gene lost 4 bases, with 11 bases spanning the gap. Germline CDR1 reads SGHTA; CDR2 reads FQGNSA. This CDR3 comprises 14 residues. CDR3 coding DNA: TGTGCCAGCAGCCCCCCGGGATTCACCGGGGAGCTGTTTTTT. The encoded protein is CASSPPGFTGELFF.

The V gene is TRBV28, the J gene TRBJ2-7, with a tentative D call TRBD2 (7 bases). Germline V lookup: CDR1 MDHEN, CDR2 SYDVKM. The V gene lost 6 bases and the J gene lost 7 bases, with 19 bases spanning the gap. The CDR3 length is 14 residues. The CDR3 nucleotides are TGTGCCAGCAGCCCGGGGGGCGCCCAATTAGAGCAGTACTTC. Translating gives CASSPGGAQLEQYF. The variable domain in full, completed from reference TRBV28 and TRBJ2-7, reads DVKVTQSSRYLVKRTGEKVFLECVQDMDHENMFWYRQDPGLGLRLIYFSYDVKMKEKGDIPEGYSVSREKKERFSLILESASTNQTSMYLCASSPGGAQLEQYFGPGTRLTVT.

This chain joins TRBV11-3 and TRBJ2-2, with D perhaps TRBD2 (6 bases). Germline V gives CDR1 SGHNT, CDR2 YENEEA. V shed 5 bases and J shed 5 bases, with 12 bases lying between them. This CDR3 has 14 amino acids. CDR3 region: CASSPDGGTGELFF. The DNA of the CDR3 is TGTGCCAGCAGCCCGGACGGGGGAACCGGGGAGCTGTTTTTT. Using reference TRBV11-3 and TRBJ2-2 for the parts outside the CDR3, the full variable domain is EAGVVQSPRYKIIEKKQPVAFWCNPISGHNTLYWYLQNLGQGPELLIRYENEEAVDDSQLPKDRFSAERLKGVDSTLKIQPAELGDSAVYLCASSPDGGTGELFFGEGSRLTVL.

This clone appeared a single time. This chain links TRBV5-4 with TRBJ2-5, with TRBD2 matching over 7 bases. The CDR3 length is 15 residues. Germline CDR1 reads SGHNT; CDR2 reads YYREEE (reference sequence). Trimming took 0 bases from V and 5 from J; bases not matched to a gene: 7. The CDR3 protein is CASSLGGSESETQYF. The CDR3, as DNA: TGTGCCAGCAGCTTGGGCGGGAGCGAATCGGAGACCCAGTACTTC.

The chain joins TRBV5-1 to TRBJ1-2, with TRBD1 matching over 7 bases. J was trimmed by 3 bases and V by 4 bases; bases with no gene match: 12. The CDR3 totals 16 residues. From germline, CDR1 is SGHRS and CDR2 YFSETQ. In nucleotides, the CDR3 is TGCGCCAGCAGCAAGGGCGGGACCCAGGGGGACTATGGCTACACCTTC. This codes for CASSKGGTQGDYGYTF.

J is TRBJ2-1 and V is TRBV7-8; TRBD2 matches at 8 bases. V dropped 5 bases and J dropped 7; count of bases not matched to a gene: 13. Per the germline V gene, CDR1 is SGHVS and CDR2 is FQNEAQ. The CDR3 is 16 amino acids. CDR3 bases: TGTGCCAGCAGCCGGCTAGCGGGTTCCTTCGGTAATGAGCAGTTCTTC. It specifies CASSRLAGSFGNEQFF.

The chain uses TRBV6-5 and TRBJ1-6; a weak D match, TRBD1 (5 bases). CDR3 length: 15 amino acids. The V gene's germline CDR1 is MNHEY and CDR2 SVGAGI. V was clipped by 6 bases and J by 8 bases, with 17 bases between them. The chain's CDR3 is CASSLGPPPYSPLHF. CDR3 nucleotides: TGTGCCAGCAGCCTGGGACCTCCGCCCTATTCACCCCTCCACTTT.

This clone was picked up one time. CDR3 nucleotides: TGTGCCAGCAGCCTTCTCCCCGGCGGGGGGGCGTACAATGAGCAGTTCTTC. Amino acid sequence: CASSLLPGGGAYNEQFF. V is TRBV7-3 and J is TRBJ2-1, with 9 positions matching TRBD2. This CDR3 has 17 amino acids. V dropped 5 bases and J dropped 4; count of bases not matched to a gene: 12. Germline CDR1 SGHTA, CDR2 FQGTGA.